This T cell receptor (beta chain) was captured by sequencing in a study of blood T cell repertoires in COVID-19. The repertoire was sequenced with immunoSEQ multiplex PCR; TCRdb's copy has only in-frame clones and lacks some. Among 250,000 or so clones listed, 90% were seen once. The CDR3 is made up of 12 amino acids. CDR1 is SNHLY, CDR2 FYNNEI, per germline. Trimming removed 6 bases from V and 7 bases from J; junction bases left unmatched: 5. This clonotype was obtained from a woman aged 55-69 years with COVID-19, enrolled during active disease. The specimen sequenced was peripheral blood. The rearrangement uses TRBV2 and TRBJ1-2; 7 bases align to TRBD1. The CDR3 sequence: CASSRQGAGYTF. The CDR3 nucleotides are TGTGCCAGCAGCCGACAGGGTGCTGGCTACACCTTC. Combining the CDR3 with reference TRBV2 and TRBJ1-2 gives the whole variable domain EPEVTQTPSHQVTQMGQEVILRCVPISNHLYFYWYRQILGQKVEFLVSFYNNEISEKSEIFDDQFSVERPDGSNFTLKIRSTKLEDSAMYFCASSRQGAGYTFGSGTRLTVV.